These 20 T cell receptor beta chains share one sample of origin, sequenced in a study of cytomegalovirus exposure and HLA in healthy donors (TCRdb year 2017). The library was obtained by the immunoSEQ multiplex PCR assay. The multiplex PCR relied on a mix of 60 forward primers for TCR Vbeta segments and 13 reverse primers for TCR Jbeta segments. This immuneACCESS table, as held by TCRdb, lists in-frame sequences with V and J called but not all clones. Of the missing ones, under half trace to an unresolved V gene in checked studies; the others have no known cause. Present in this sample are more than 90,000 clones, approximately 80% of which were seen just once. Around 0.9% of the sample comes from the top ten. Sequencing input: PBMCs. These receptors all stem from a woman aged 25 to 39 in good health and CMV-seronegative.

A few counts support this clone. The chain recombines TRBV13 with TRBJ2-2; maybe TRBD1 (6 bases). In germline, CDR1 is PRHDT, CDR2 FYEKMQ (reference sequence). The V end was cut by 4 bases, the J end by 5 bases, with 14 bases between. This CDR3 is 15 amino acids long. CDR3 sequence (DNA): TGTGCCAGCAGCTCCGGGACACCAGGGACCGGGGAGCTGTTTTTT. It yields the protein CASSSGTPGTGELFF.

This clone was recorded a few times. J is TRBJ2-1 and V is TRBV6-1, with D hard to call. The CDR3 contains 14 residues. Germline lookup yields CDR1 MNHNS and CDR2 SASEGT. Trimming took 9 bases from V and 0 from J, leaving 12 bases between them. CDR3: CASETGISYNEQFF. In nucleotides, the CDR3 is TGTGCCAGTGAGACTGGAATCTCCTACAATGAGCAGTTCTTC.

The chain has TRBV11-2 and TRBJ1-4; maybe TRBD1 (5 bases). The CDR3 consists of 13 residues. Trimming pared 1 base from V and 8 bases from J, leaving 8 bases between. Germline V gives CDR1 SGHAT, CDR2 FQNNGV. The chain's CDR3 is CASSLAGNEKLFF. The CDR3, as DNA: TGTGCCAGCAGCTTAGCAGGGAACGAAAAACTGTTTTTT. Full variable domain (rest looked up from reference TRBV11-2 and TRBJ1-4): EAGVAQSPRYKIIEKRQSVAFWCNPISGHATLYWYQQILGQGPKLLIQFQNNGVVDDSQLPKDRFSAERLKGVDSTLKIQPAKLEDSAVYLCASSLAGNEKLFFGSGTQLSVL.

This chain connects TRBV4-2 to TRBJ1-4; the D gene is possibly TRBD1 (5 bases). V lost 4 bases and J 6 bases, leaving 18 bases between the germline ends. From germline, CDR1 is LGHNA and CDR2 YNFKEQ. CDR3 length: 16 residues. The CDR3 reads CASSLKGMAGHEKLFF. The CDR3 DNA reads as TGTGCCAGCAGCCTCAAGGGGATGGCAGGGCATGAAAAACTGTTTTTT.

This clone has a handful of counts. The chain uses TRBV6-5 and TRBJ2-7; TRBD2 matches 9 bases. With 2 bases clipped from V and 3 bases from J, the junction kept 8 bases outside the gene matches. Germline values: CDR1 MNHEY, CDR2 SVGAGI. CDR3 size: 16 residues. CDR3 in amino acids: CASSYGSGRHFYEQYF. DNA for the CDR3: TGTGCCAGCAGTTACGGAAGCGGGAGGCATTTCTACGAGCAGTACTTC.

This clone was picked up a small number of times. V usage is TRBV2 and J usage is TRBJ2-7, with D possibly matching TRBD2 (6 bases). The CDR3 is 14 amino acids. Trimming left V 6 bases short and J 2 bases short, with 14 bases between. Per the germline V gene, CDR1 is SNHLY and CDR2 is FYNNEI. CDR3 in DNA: TGTGCCAGCAGCTCGGGACTTCTCACCTACGAGCAGTACTTC. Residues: CASSSGLLTYEQYF. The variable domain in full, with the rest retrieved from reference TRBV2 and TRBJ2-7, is EPEVTQTPSHQVTQMGQEVILRCVPISNHLYFYWYRQILGQKVEFLVSFYNNEISEKSEIFDDQFSVERPDGSNFTLKIRSTKLEDSAMYFCASSSGLLTYEQYFGPGTRLTVT.

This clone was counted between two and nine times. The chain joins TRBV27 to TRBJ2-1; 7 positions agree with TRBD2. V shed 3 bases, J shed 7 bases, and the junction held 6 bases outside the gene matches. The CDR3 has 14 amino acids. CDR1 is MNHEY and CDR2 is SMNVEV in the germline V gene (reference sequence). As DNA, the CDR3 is TGTGCCAGCAGTTTCGGGGGGAGCCAGAATGAGCAGTTCTTC. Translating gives CASSFGGSQNEQFF.

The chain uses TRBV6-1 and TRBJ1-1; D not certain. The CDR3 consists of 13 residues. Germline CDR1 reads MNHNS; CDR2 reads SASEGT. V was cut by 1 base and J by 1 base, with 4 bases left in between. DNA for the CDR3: TGTGCCAGCAGTGAAGACGGGAACACTGAAGCTTTCTTT. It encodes CASSEDGNTEAFF.

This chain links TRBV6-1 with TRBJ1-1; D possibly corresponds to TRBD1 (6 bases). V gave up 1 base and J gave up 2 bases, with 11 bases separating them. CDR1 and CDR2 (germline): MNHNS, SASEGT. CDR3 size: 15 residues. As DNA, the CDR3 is TGTGCCAGCAGTGAAGTCCTGGGGACAAACACTGAAGCTTTCTTT. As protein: CASSEVLGTNTEAFF.

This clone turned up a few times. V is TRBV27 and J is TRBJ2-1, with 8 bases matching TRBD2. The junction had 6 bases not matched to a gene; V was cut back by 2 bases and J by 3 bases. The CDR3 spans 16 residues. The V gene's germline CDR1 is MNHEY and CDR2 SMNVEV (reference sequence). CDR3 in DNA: TGTGCCAGCAGTTTACCTGTAGCGGGACGCTACAATGAGCAGTTCTTC. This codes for CASSLPVAGRYNEQFF.

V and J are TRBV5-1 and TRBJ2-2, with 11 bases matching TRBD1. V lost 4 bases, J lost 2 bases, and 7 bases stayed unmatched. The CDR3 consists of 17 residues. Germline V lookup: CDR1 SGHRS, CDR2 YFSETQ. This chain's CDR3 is CASSTSWTGGNTGELFF. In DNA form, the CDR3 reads TGCGCCAGCAGCACCTCTTGGACAGGGGGCAACACCGGGGAGCTGTTTTTT. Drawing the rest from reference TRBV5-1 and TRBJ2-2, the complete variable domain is KAGVTQTPRYLIKTRGQQVTLSCSPISGHRSVSWYQQTPGQGLQFLFEYFSETQRNKGNFPGRFSGRQFSNSRSEMNVSTLELGDSALYLCASSTSWTGGNTGELFFGEGSRLTVL.

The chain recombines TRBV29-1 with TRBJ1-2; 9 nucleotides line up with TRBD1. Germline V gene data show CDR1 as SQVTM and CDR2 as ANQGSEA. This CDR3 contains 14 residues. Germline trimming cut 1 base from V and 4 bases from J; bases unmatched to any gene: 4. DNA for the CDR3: TGCAGCGTTGAAGCGGGACAGGGATTCTATGGCTACACCTTC. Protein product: CSVEAGQGFYGYTF.

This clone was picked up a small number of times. CDR3 sequence (DNA): TGTGCCACCAGCAGAGAACCTAGCGGGAGCGGTGAGCAGTTCTTC. It specifies CATSREPSGSGEQFF. J is TRBJ2-1 and V is TRBV15; 10 bases map to TRBD2. CDR1 LNHNV and CDR2 YYDKDF come from the germline V gene (reference sequence). The CDR3 totals 15 residues. J lost 9 bases, V lost 0 bases, and 5 bases had no gene match.

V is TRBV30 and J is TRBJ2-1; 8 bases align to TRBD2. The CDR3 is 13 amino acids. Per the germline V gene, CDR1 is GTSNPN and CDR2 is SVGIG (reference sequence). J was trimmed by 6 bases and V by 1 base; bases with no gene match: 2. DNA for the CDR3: TGTGCCTGGAGTGAACTAGCGGCCAATGAGCAGTTCTTC. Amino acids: CAWSELAANEQFF.

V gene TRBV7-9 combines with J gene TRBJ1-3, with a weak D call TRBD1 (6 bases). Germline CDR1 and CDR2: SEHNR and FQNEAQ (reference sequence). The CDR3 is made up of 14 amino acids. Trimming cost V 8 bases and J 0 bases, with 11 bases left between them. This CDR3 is CASYTRGSGNTIYF. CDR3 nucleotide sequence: TGTGCCAGCTACACCAGGGGCTCTGGAAACACCATATATTTT.

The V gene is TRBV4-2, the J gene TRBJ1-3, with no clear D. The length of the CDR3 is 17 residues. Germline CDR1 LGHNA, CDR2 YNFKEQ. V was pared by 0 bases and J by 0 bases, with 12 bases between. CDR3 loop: CASSQDRVLYSGNTIYF. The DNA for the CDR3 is TGTGCCAGCAGCCAAGATCGGGTCTTATACTCTGGAAACACCATATATTTT.

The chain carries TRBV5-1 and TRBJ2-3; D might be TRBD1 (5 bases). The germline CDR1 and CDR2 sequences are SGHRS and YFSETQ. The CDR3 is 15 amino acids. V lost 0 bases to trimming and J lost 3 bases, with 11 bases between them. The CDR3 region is CASSLGDRRTDTQYF. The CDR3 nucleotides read TGCGCCAGCAGCTTGGGAGACAGAAGAACAGATACGCAGTATTTT.

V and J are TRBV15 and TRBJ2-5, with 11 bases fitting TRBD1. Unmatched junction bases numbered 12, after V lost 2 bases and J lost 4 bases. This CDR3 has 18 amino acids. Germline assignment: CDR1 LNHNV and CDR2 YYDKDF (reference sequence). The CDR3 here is CATSRFLTGTGGRETQYF. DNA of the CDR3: TGTGCCACCAGCAGATTTTTGACCGGGACAGGGGGGAGAGAGACCCAGTACTTC.

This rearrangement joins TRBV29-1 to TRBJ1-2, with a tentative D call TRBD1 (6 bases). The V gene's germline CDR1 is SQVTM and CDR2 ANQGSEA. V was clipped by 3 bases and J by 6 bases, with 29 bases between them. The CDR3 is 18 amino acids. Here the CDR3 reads CSVDGQRRPTTYVNGYTF. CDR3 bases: TGCAGCGTTGATGGACAGCGGCGGCCGACGACTTATGTGAATGGCTACACCTTC. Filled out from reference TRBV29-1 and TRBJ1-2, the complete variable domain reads SAVISQKPSRDICQRGTSLTIQCQVDSQVTMMFWYRQQPGQSLTLIATANQGSEATYESGFVIDKFPISRPNLTFSTLTVSNMSPEDSSIYLCSVDGQRRPTTYVNGYTFGSGTRLTVV.

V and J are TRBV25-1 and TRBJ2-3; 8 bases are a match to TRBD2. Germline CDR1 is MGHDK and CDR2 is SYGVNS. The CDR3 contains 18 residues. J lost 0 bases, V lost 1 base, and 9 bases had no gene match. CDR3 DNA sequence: TGTGCCAGCAGTGAATGGGCGGGGGGAAACCCTAGCACAGATACGCAGTATTTT. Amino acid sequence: CASSEWAGGNPSTDTQYF.